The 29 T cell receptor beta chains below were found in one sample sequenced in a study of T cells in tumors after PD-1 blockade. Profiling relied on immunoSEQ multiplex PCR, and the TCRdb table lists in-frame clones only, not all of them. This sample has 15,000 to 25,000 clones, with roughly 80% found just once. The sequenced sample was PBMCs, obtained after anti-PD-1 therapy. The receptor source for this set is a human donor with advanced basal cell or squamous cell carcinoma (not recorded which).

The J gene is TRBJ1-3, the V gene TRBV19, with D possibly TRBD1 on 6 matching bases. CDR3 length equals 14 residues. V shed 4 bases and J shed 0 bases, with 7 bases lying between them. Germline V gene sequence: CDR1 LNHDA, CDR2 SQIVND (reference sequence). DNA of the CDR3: TGTGCCAGTAGTAGACAGGTCTCTGGAAACACCATATATTTT. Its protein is CASSRQVSGNTIYF.

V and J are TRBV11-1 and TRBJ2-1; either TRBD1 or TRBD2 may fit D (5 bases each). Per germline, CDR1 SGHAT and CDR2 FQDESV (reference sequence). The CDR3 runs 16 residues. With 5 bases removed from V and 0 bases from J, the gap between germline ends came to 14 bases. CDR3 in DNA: TGTGCCAGCAGCCCGAGGGGTGGGGGCTCCTACAATGAGCAGTTCTTC. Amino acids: CASSPRGGGSYNEQFF.

The chain's CDR3 is CAWRDLRLSFGDEQFF. In DNA, the CDR3 is TGTGCCTGGAGGGACCTTAGACTTTCATTCGGTGATGAGCAGTTCTTC. The chain couples TRBV30 to TRBJ2-1; D gene unclear. The germline CDR1 and CDR2 sequences are GTSNPN and SVGIG (reference sequence). V was cut by 3 bases and J by 8 bases, with 23 bases left in between. The CDR3 covers 16 residues.

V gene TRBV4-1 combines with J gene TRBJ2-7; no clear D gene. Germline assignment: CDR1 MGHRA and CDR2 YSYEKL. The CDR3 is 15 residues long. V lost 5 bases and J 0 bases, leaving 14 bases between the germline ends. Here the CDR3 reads CASSFSFLSSYEQYF. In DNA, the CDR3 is TGCGCCAGCAGCTTCTCGTTCCTAAGCTCCTACGAGCAGTACTTC.

CDR3 nucleotides: TGTGCCAGCAGTGAAGGAGACCGGCCGCCTGGCTACACCTTC. The encoded protein is CASSEGDRPPGYTF. The chain uses TRBV2 and TRBJ1-2; no reliable D call. Per the germline V gene, CDR1 is SNHLY and CDR2 is FYNNEI. CDR3 length: 14 amino acids. Trimming removed 1 base from V and 7 bases from J, with 13 bases in between.

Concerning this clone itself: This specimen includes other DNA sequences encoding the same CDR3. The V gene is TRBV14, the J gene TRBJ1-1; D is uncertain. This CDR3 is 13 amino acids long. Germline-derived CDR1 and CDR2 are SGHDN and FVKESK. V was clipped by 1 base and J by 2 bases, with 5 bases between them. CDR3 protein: CASSQGRNTEAFF. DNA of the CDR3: TGTGCCAGCAGCCAAGGAAGAAACACTGAAGCTTTCTTT.

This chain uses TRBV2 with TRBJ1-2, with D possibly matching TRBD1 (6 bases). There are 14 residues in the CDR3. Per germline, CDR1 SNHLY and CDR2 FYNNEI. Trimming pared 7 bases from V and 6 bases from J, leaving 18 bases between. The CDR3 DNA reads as TGTGCCAGCACCAAAGAGGGGGGGCGTGATGGCTACACCTTC. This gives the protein CASTKEGGRDGYTF.

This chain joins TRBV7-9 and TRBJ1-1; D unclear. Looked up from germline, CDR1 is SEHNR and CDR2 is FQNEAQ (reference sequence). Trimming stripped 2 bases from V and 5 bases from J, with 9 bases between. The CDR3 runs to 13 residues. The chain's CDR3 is CASSLPGRTEAFF. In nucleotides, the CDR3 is TGTGCCAGCAGCTTACCTGGACGAACTGAAGCTTTCTTT.

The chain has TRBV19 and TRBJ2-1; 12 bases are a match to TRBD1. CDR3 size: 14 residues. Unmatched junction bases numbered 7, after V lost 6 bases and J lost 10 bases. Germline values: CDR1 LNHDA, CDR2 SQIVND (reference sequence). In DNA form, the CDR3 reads TGTGCCAGTAGGTGGGGGACAGGGGGCCGCGAGCAGTTCTTC. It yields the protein CASRWGTGGREQFF.

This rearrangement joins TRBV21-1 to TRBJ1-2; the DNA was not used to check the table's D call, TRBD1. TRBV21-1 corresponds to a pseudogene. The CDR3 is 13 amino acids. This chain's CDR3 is CASSKIGQGANTF. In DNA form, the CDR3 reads TGTGCCAGCAGCAAAATCGGACAGGGAGCAAACACCTTC.

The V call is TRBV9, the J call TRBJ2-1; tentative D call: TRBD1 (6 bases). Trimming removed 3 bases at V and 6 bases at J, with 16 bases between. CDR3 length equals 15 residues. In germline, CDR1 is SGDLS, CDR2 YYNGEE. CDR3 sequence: CASSGGQARANEQFF. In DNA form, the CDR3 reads TGTGCCAGCAGCGGGGGACAAGCCCGAGCCAATGAGCAGTTCTTC. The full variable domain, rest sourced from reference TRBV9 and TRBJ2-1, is DSGVTQTPKHLITATGQRVTLRCSPRSGDLSVYWYQQSLDQGLQFLIQYYNGEERAKGNILERFSAQQFPDLHSELNLSSLELGDSALYFCASSGGQARANEQFFGPGTRLTVL.

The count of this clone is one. This CDR3 reads CASSPNMGSYNEQFF. The CDR3 DNA sequence: TGCGCCAGCAGCCCTAACATGGGATCCTACAATGAGCAGTTCTTC. The chain employs TRBV4-1 and TRBJ2-1; D ambiguous. Germline CDR1 reads MGHRA; CDR2 reads YSYEKL. Trimming stripped 4 bases from V and 1 base from J, with 11 bases between. The CDR3 runs 15 residues.

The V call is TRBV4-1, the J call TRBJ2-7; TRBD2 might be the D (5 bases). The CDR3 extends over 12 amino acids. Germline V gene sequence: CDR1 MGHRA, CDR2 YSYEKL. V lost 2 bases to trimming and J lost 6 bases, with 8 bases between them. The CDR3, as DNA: TGCGCCAGCAGCCAATTAAGCGGCGAGCAGTACTTC. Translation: CASSQLSGEQYF.

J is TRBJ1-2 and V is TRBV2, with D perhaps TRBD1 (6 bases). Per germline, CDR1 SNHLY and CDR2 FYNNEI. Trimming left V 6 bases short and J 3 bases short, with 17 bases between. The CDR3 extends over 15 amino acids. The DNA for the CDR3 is TGTGCCAGCAGCTCCGACCGAGGGGGGCACTATGGCTACACCTTC. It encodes CASSSDRGGHYGYTF. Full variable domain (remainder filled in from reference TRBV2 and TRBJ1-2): EPEVTQTPSHQVTQMGQEVILRCVPISNHLYFYWYRQILGQKVEFLVSFYNNEISEKSEIFDDQFSVERPDGSNFTLKIRSTKLEDSAMYFCASSSDRGGHYGYTFGSGTRLTVV.

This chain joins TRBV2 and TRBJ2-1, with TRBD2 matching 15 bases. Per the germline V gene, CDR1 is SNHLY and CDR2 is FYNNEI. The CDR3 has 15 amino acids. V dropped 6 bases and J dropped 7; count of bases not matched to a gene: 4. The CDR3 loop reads CASRGLAGGGNEQFF. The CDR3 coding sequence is TGTGCCAGCAGGGGACTAGCGGGGGGAGGAAATGAGCAGTTCTTC.

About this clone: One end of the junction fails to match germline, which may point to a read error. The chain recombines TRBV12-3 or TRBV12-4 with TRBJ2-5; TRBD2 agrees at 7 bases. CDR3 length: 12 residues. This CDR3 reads CASSLLAGEAHF. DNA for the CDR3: TGTGCCAGCAGTTTATTGGCGGGGGAGGCGCACTTC.

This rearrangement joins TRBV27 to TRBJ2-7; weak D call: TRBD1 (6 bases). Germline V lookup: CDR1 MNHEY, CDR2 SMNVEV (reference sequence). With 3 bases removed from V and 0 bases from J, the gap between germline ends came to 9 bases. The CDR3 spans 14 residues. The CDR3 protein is CASSFTGNSYEQYF. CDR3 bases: TGTGCCAGCAGTTTTACAGGGAACTCCTACGAGCAGTACTTC.

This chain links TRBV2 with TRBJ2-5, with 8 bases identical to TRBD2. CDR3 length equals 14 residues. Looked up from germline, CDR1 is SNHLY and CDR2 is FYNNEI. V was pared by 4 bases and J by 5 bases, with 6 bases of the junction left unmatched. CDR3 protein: CASSGLAGRETQYF. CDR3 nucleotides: TGTGCCAGCAGTGGGCTAGCGGGCAGGGAGACCCAGTACTTC.

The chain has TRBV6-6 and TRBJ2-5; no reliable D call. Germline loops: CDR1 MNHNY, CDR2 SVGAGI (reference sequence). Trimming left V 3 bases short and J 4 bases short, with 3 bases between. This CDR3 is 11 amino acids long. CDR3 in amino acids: CASSYGETQYF. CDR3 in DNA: TGTGCCAGCAGTTATGGAGAGACCCAGTACTTC.

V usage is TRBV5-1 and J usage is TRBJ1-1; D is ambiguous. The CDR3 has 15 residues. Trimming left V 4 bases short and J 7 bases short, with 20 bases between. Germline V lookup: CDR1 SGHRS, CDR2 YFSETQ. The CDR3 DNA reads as TGCGCCAGCAGCCTGCCGGCTGGAGAGGGTGGTGAAGCTTTCTTT. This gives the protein CASSLPAGEGGEAFF. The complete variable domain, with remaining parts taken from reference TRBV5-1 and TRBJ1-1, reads KAGVTQTPRYLIKTRGQQVTLSCSPISGHRSVSWYQQTPGQGLQFLFEYFSETQRNKGNFPGRFSGRQFSNSRSEMNVSTLELGDSALYLCASSLPAGEGGEAFFGQGTRLTVV.

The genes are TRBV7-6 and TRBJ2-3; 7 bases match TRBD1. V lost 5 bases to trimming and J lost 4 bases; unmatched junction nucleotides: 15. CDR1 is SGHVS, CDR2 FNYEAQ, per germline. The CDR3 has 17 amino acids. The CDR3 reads CASSLTTGTDLSDTQYF. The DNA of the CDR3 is TGTGCCAGCAGCCTAACTACCGGGACAGATTTATCAGATACGCAGTATTTT. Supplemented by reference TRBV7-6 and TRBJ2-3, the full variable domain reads GAGVSQSPRYKVTKRGQDVALRCDPISGHVSLYWYRQALGQGPEFLTYFNYEAQQDKSGLPNDRFSAERPEGSISTLTIQRTEQRDSAMYRCASSLTTGTDLSDTQYFGPGTRLTVL.

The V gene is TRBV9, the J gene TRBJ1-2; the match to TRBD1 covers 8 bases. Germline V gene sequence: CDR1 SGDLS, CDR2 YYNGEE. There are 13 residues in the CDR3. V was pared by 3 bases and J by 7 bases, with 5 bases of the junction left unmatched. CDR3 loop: CASSAGQGAGYTF. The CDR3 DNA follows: TGTGCCAGCAGCGCCGGACAGGGCGCTGGCTACACCTTC.

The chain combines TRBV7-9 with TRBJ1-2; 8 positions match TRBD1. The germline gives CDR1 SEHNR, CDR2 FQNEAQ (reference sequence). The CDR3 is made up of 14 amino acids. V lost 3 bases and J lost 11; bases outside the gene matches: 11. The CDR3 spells CASSFQGAGGGYTF. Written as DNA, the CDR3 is TGTGCCAGCAGCTTTCAGGGGGCAGGAGGAGGATACACCTTC.

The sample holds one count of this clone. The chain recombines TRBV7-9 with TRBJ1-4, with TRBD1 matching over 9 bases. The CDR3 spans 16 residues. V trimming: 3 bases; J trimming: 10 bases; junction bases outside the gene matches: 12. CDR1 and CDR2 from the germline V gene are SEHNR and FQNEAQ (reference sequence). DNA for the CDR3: TGTGCCAGCAGCTTGGATATGGGACAGGGTAAAGGAAAACTGTTTTTT. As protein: CASSLDMGQGKGKLFF. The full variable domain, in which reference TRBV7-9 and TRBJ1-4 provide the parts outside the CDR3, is DTGVSQNPRHKITKRGQNVTFRCDPISEHNRLYWYRQTLGQGPEFLTYFQNEAQLEKSRLLSDRFSAERPKGSFSTLEIQRTEQGDSAMYLCASSLDMGQGKGKLFFGSGTQLSVL.

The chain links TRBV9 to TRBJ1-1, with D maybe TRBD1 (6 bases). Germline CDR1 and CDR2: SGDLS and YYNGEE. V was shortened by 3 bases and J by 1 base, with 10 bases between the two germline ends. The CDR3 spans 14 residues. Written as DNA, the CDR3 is TGTGCCAGCAGCGGAGAGACAGGGAACACTGAAGCTTTCTTT. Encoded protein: CASSGETGNTEAFF.

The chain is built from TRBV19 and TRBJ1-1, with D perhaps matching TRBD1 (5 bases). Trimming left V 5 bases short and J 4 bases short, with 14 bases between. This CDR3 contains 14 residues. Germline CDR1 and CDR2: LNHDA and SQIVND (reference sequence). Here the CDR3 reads CASSPQGTGTEAFF. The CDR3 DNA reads TGTGCCAGTAGTCCTCAGGGTACTGGCACTGAAGCTTTCTTT.

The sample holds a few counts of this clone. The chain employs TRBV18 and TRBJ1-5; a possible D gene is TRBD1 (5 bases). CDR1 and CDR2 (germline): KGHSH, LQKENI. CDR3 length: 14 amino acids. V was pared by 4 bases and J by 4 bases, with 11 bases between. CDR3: CASSLTDTNQPQHF. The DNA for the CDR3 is TGTGCCAGCTCACTCACGGACACAAATCAGCCCCAGCATTTT.

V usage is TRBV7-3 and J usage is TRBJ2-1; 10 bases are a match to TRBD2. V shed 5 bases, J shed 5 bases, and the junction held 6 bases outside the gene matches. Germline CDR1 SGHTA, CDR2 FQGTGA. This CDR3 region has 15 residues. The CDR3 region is CASSRLAGGDNEQFF. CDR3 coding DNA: TGTGCCAGCAGCCGCTTAGCGGGGGGCGACAATGAGCAGTTCTTC.

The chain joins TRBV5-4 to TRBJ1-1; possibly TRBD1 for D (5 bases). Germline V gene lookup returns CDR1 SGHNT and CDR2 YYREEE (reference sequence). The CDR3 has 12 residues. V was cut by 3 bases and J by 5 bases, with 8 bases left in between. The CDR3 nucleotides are TGTGCCAGCAGCTCGGGGGGGACTGAAGCTTTCTTT. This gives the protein CASSSGGTEAFF. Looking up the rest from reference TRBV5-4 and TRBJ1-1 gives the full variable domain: ETGVTQSPTHLIKTRGQQVTLRCSSQSGHNTVSWYQQALGQGPQFIFQYYREEENGRGNFPPRFSGLQFPNYSSELNVNALELDDSALYLCASSSGGTEAFFGQGTRLTVV.